Listed below are T cell receptor beta chains from one sample, sequenced in a study of T cells in tumors after PD-1 blockade. Using immunoSEQ multiplex PCR, the repertoire was profiled, and TCRdb retains in-frame clones only, with some absent. Of roughly 48,000 clones listed, 81% are singletons. The sample in question was PBMCs, obtained before anti-PD-1 treatment. These receptors all stem from a human donor with basal cell carcinoma. The CDR3 runs from the conserved cysteine through the conserved F or W. A D gene is named only where the DNA matches it firmly. Not all rows give a size; the values are once, few, many and, for expanded clones, a class.

size: .
D: TRBD1
V: TRBV18
J: TRBJ1-2
DNA: TGTGCCAGCTCACCGGAGGGACAGGCTAACTATGGCTACACCTTC
CDR3: CASSPEGQANYGYTF

size: .
D: .
V: TRBV6-5
J: TRBJ2-5
DNA: TGTGCCAGCACCGAAACGGGAAAAGAGACCCAGTACTTC
CDR3: CASTETGKETQYF

size: .
D: .
V: TRBV13
J: TRBJ1-4
DNA: TGTGCCAGCAGCTTCGGTCCCATTGGGGAAAAACTGTTTTTT
CDR3: CASSFGPIGEKLFF

size: .
D: TRBD2
V: TRBV5-6
J: TRBJ2-5
DNA: TGTGCCAGCAGCTTGGCGACTAGCGAAGAGACCCAGTACTTC
CDR3: CASSLATSEETQYF

size: .
D: .
V: TRBV2
J: TRBJ2-1
DNA: TGTGCCAGCAGGACTTGGGGACTTAATGAGCAGTTCTTC
CDR3: CASRTWGLNEQFF

size: .
D: .
V: TRBV30
J: TRBJ2-2
DNA: TGTGCCTGGAGATACACCGGGGAGCTGTTTTTT
CDR3: CAWRYTGELFF

size: .
D: .
V: TRBV5-1
J: TRBJ1-1
DNA: TGCGCCAGCAGCTCCTCCCAGGGAATGAACACTGAAGCTTTCTTT
CDR3: CASSSSQGMNTEAFF

size: .
D: TRBD1
V: TRBV2
J: TRBJ2-3
DNA: TGTGCCAGCAGCCCCGGGACAGCCACTAGCACAGATACGCAGTATTTT
CDR3: CASSPGTATSTDTQYF

size: once
D: TRBD1
V: TRBV3-1/TRBV3-2
J: TRBJ2-7
DNA: TGTGCCAGCAGCCGACTGGACAGGGTATACGAGCAGTACTTC
CDR3: CASSRLDRVYEQYF

size: .
D: TRBD1
V: TRBV5-6
J: TRBJ1-1
DNA: TGTGCCAGCAGCCAGGACAGGGGGCGTTTTGAAGCTTTCTTT
CDR3: CASSQDRGRFEAFF

size: .
D: .
V: TRBV5-1
J: TRBJ2-1
DNA: TGCGCCAGCAGCTTGGGGCAGGACAGCTCCTACAATGAGCAGTTCTTC
CDR3: CASSLGQDSSYNEQFF

size: .
D: .
V: TRBV30
J: TRBJ2-1
DNA: TGTGCCTGGAGTAGGGGGGCGGGGAATCACAATGAGCAGTTCTTC
CDR3: CAWSRGAGNHNEQFF

size: .
D: .
V: TRBV3-1/TRBV3-2
J: TRBJ1-2
DNA: TGTGCCAGCAGCCCGTATGCCAGGGAAAGAATCTATGGCTACACCTTC
CDR3: CASSPYARERIYGYTF

size: .
D: TRBD1
V: TRBV10-2
J: TRBJ1-5
DNA: TGCGCCAGCAGACAGGGGGACCAGCCCCAGCATTTT
CDR3: CASRQGDQPQHF

size: .
D: TRBD1
V: TRBV5-6
J: TRBJ2-1
DNA: TGTGCCAGCAGCTTGACAGGGGCTATAGCTGAGCAGTTCTTC
CDR3: CASSLTGAIAEQFF

size: .
D: TRBD1
V: TRBV10-3
J: TRBJ1-6
DNA: TGTGCCATCAGTCCGGTTGGGACAGAAGGTAGCTCCTATAATTCACCCCTCCACTTT
CDR3: CAISPVGTEGSSYNSPLHF

size: .
D: .
V: TRBV6-5
J: TRBJ2-1
DNA: TGTGCCAGCAGTTACCGGGACAAAGCCTCCTACAATGAGCAGTTCTTC
CDR3: CASSYRDKASYNEQFF

size: .
D: .
V: TRBV6-2/TRBV6-3
J: TRBJ2-3
DNA: TGTGCCAGCAGTTACGCCGCAGGGTCAGATACGCAGTATTTT
CDR3: CASSYAAGSDTQYF

size: .
D: .
V: TRBV28
J: TRBJ1-4
DNA: TGTGCCAGCAGTATCACCGGGACACAGAATGAAAAACTGTTTTTT
CDR3: CASSITGTQNEKLFF

size: once
D: .
V: TRBV6-5
J: TRBJ2-7
DNA: TGTGCCAGCAGTTACGAGACGGGGAACTCCTACGAGCAGTACTTC
CDR3: CASSYETGNSYEQYF

size: .
D: .
V: TRBV21-1
J: TRBJ2-2
DNA: TGTGCCAGCAGCCGGGCGAAGCGGGGGGTGACATCAGGGGAGCTGTTTTTT
CDR3: CASSRAKRGVTSGELFF

size: once
D: .
V: TRBV29-1
J: TRBJ2-1
DNA: TGCAGCGTTGAAGGAAAGGGGATGTCCTACAATGAGCAGTTCTTC
CDR3: CSVEGKGMSYNEQFF

size: .
D: .
V: TRBV18
J: TRBJ1-1
DNA: TGTGCCAGCTCACCACCGATCCAGGGCAACACTGAAGCTTTCTTT
CDR3: CASSPPIQGNTEAFF

size: .
D: .
V: TRBV30
J: TRBJ1-1
DNA: TGTGCCTGGGGGGAGGCAGAAGCTTTCTTT
CDR3: CAWGEAEAFF

size: once
D: .
V: TRBV30
J: TRBJ1-6
DNA: TGTGCCGGCAGAGCAGGGCATTCACCCCTCCACTTT
CDR3: CAGRAGHSPLHF

size: .
D: TRBD1
V: TRBV7-2
J: TRBJ2-6
DNA: TGTGCCAGCAGCCTACAGGGGAGCTCTGGGGCCAACGTCCTGACTTTC
CDR3: CASSLQGSSGANVLTF

size: .
D: TRBD1
V: TRBV7-2
J: TRBJ2-2
DNA: TGTGCCAGCAGCTTAGACCCGACAGGGACGTCCGGGGAGCTGTTTTTT
CDR3: CASSLDPTGTSGELFF

size: .
D: .
V: TRBV24-1
J: TRBJ1-3
DNA: TGTGCCACCAGTGCCCCGCGGAAAGGGGGTTATGGAAACACCATATATTTT
CDR3: CATSAPRKGGYGNTIYF

size: .
D: TRBD2
V: TRBV19
J: TRBJ2-7
DNA: TGTGCCAGTAGTGTAGGACTAGCCAACTCCTACGAGCAGTACTTC
CDR3: CASSVGLANSYEQYF

size: .
D: TRBD2
V: TRBV3-1/TRBV3-2
J: TRBJ2-3
DNA: TGTGCCAGCAGCCAACTAGCGGGGGGGCCAGATACGCAGTATTTT
CDR3: CASSQLAGGPDTQYF

size: .
D: .
V: TRBV5-1
J: TRBJ2-7
DNA: TGCGCCAGCAGCCCGGAACACAGTGTTCCACTCTACGAGCAGTACTTC
CDR3: CASSPEHSVPLYEQYF

size: .
D: .
V: TRBV2
J: TRBJ1-2
DNA: TGTGCCAGCAGTGAATCACGGGGGAAGCAACCTAACTATGGCTACACCTTC
CDR3: CASSESRGKQPNYGYTF

size: .
D: .
V: TRBV14
J: TRBJ2-7
DNA: TGTGCCAGCAGCCAAGACAAAATCTACGAGCAGTACTTC
CDR3: CASSQDKIYEQYF

size: .
D: .
V: TRBV5-4
J: TRBJ2-7
DNA: TGTGCCAGCTTAAATAGGGAGGGGGGCTCCTACGAGCAGTACTTC
CDR3: CASLNREGGSYEQYF

size: .
D: .
V: TRBV7-2
J: TRBJ1-2
DNA: TGTGCCAGCAGCTTAGCCTGGACAGCCAACTATGGCTACACCTTC
CDR3: CASSLAWTANYGYTF